At least ten counts were recorded for the clone carrying this T cell receptor beta chain. The germline V gene encodes CDR1 SGHRS and CDR2 YFSETQ. The length of the CDR3 is 15 residues. V was trimmed by 4 bases and J by 7 bases, leaving 15 bases between them. Certain patients, namely those with other autoimmune diseases, uncontrolled infections, pregnancy or lactation, were excluded. From RNA, the CDR3 regions of TCR beta chains were amplified and sequenced. In the first round, RT-PCR was carried out with HTBI primers, and a multiplex PCR formed the second round. TCRdb reprocessed the multiplex PCR reads with MiXCR, giving one entry per CDR3 protein. The data show around 1,000,000 distinct CDR3 sequences, about 40% seen once. The data stem from a study of Graves' ophthalmopathy and Graves' hyperthyroidism.

The genes are TRBV5-1 and TRBJ1-6; perhaps TRBD1 as D (6 bases). The sample taken for sequencing was peripheral blood or thyroid tissue (not recorded which). This receptor was obtained from an adult man with Graves' hyperthyroidism. This chain's CDR3 is CASSEGTSGNSPLHF. The CDR3, as DNA: TGCGCCAGCAGCGAAGGGACATCGGGGAATTCACCCCTCCACTTT.